The clone carrying this T cell receptor beta chain appeared once. This entry belongs to a study of blood T cell repertoires in COVID-19. The germline CDR1 and CDR2 sequences are SGDLS and YYNGEE. Trimming removed 0 bases at V and 1 base at J, with 10 bases between. The CDR3 runs 15 residues. The table came from immunoSEQ multiplex PCR; TCRdb's copy has only in-frame clones and leaves some out. The table includes 40,000 or so clones, about 91% detected once. The sample taken for sequencing was peripheral blood. The genes are TRBV9 and TRBJ1-1, with a weak D call TRBD1 (5 bases). This receptor was taken from a human donor in a cohort sampled during active COVID-19. The CDR3 DNA follows: TGTGCCAGCAGCGTAGAGGGAACAGGGAACACTGAAGCTTTCTTT. This translates into CASSVEGTGNTEAFF. The full variable domain, its missing parts supplied by reference TRBV9 and TRBJ1-1, is DSGVTQTPKHLITATGQRVTLRCSPRSGDLSVYWYQQSLDQGLQFLIQYYNGEERAKGNILERFSAQQFPDLHSELNLSSLELGDSALYFCASSVEGTGNTEAFFGQGTRLTVV.